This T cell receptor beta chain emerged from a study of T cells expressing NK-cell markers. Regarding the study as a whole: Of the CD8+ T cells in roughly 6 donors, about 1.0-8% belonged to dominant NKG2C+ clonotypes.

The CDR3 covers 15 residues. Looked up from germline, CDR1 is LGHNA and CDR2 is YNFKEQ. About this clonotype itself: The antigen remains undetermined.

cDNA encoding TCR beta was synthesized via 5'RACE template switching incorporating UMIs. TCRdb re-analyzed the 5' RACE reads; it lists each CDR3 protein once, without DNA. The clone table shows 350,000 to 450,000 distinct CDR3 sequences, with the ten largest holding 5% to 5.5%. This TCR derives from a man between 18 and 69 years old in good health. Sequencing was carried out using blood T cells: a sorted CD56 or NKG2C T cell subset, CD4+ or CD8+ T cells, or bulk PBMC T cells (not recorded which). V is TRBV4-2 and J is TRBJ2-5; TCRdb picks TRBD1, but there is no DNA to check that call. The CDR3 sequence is CASSVDRAGQETQYF.